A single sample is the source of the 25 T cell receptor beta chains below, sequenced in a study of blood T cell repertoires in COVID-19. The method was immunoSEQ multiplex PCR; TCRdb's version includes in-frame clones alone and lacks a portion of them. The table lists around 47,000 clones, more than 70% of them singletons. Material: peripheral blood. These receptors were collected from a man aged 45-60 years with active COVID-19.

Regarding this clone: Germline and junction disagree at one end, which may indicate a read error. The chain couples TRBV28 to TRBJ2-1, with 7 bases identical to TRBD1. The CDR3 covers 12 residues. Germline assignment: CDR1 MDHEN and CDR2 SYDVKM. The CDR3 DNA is TGTGCCAGCAGTTTATCAACAGGGGCAGTCCTCTTC. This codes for CASSLSTGAVLF.

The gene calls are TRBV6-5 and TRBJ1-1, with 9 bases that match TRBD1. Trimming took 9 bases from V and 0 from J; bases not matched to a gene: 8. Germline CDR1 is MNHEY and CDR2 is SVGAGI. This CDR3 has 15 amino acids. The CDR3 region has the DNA TGTGCCAGTCTGGACAGGGGCGGAATGAACACTGAAGCTTTCTTT. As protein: CASLDRGGMNTEAFF.

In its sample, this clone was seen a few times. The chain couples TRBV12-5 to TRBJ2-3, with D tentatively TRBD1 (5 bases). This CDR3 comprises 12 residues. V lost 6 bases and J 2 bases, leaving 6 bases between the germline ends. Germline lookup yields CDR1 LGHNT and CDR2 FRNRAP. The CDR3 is CASGRATDTQYF. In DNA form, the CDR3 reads TGTGCTAGTGGCAGGGCCACAGATACGCAGTATTTT. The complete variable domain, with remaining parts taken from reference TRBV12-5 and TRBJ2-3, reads DARVTQTPRHKVTEMGQEVTMRCQPILGHNTVFWYRQTMMQGLELLAYFRNRAPLDDSGMPKDRFSAEMPDATLATLKIQPSEPRDSAVYFCASGRATDTQYFGPGTRLTVL.

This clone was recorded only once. For the CDR3, the DNA is TGTGCCAGCACTTCACCCGGGACAGGGACAGATACGCAGTATTTT. Translated, it gives CASTSPGTGTDTQYF. The genes are TRBV28 and TRBJ2-3; 9 bases are shared with TRBD1. The CDR3 is 15 residues long. Per germline, CDR1 MDHEN and CDR2 SYDVKM. V was pared by 7 bases and J by 3 bases, with 8 bases of the junction left unmatched.

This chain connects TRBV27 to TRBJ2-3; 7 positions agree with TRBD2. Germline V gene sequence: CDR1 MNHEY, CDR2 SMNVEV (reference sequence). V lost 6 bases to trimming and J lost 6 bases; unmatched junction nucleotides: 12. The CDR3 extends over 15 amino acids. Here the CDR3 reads CASRTIAGKRDTQYF. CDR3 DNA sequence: TGTGCCAGCAGGACCATAGCGGGCAAGAGGGATACGCAGTATTTT.

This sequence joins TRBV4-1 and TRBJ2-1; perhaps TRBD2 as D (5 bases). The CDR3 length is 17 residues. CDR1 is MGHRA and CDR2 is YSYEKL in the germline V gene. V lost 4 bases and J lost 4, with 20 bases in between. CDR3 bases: TGCGCCAGCAGCCCGGGGTTGTCAGCGGATCCATACAATGAGCAGTTCTTC. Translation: CASSPGLSADPYNEQFF.

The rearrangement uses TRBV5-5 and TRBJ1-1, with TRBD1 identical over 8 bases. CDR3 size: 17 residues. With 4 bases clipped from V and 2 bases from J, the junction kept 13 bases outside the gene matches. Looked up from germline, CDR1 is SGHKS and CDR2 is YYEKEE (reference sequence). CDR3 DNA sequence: TGTGCCAGCAGCGCGACGACAGGGGTAAGGGGAAACACTGAAGCTTTCTTT. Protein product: CASSATTGVRGNTEAFF.

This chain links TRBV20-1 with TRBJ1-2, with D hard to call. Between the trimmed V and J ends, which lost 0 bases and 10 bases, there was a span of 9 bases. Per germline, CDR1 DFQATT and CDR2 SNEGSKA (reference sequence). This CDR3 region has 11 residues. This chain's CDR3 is CSARDRGPYTF. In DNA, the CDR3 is TGCAGTGCTAGAGATCGAGGGCCCTACACCTTC.

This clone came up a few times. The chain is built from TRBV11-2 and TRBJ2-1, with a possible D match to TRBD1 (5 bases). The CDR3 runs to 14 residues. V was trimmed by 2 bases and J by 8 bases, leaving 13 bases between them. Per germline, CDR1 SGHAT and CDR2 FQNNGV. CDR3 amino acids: CASSLTGSWDEQFF. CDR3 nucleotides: TGTGCCAGCAGCTTAACAGGATCATGGGATGAGCAGTTCTTC.

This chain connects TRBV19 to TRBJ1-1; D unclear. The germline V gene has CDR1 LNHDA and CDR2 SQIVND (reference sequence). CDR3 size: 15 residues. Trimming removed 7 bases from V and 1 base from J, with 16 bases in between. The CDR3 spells CASTPRAAENTEAFF. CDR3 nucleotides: TGTGCCAGTACCCCACGCGCCGCCGAGAACACTGAAGCTTTCTTT.

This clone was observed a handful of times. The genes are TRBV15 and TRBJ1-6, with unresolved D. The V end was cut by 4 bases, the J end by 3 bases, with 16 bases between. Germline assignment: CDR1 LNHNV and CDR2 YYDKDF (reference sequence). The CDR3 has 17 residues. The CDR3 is CATSKYTGRFYNSPLHF. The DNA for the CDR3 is TGTGCCACCAGCAAGTATACTGGTCGGTTCTATAATTCACCCCTCCACTTT.

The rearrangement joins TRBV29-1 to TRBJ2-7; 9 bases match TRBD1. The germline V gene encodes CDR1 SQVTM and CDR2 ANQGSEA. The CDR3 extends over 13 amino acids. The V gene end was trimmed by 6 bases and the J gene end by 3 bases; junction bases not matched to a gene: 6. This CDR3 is CSVGQDRGYEQYF. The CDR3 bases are TGCAGCGTAGGCCAGGACAGGGGCTACGAGCAGTACTTC.

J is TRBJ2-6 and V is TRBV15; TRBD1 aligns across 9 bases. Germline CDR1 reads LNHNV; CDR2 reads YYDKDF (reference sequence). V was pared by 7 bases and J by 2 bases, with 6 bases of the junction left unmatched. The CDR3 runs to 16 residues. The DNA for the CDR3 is TGTGCCACCACGCGGGACAGGGCAACTGGGGCCAACGTCCTGACTTTC. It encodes CATTRDRATGANVLTF.

The DNA for the CDR3 is TGCGCCAGCAGCCAGGGGGTAGCGGAGAGGACCAAAAACATTCAGTACTTC. Translated: CASSQGVAERTKNIQYF. J is TRBJ2-4 and V is TRBV4-1, with TRBD2 as a possible D gene (6 bases). Germline loops: CDR1 MGHRA, CDR2 YSYEKL. V was pared by 3 bases and J by 2 bases, with 17 bases between. The length of the CDR3 is 17 residues.

The CDR3 sequence is CASSRDRGGEGYTF. CDR3 in DNA: TGTGCCAGCTCCCGGGACAGGGGGGGAGAGGGCTACACCTTC. The V gene is TRBV2, the J gene TRBJ1-2, with 11 bases that match TRBD1. Trimming at V came to 8 bases and at J to 8 bases, leaving 10 bases not matched to a gene. This CDR3 spans 14 amino acids. The germline V gene encodes CDR1 SNHLY and CDR2 FYNNEI. Looking up the rest from reference TRBV2 and TRBJ1-2 gives the full variable domain: EPEVTQTPSHQVTQMGQEVILRCVPISNHLYFYWYRQILGQKVEFLVSFYNNEISEKSEIFDDQFSVERPDGSNFTLKIRSTKLEDSAMYFCASSRDRGGEGYTFGSGTRLTVV.

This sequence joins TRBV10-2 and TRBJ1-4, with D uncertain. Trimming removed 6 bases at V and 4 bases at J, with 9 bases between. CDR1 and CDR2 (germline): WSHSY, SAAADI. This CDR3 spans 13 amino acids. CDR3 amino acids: CASSPRSNEKLFF. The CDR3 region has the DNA TGCGCCAGCAGCCCCCGCAGTAATGAAAAACTGTTTTTT.

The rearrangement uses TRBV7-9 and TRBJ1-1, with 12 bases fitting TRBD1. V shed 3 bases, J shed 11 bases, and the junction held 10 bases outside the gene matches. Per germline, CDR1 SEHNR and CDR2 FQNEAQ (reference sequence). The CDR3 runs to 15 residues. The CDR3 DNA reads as TGTGCCAGCAGCTTTGCCGGGACAGGGGGCATCTCGGCTTTCTTT. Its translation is CASSFAGTGGISAFF.

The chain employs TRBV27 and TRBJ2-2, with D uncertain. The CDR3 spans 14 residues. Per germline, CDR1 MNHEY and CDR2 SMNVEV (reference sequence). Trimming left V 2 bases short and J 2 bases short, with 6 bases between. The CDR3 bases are TGTGCCAGCAGTTTAGGGCTAAACACCGGGGAGCTGTTTTTT. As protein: CASSLGLNTGELFF.

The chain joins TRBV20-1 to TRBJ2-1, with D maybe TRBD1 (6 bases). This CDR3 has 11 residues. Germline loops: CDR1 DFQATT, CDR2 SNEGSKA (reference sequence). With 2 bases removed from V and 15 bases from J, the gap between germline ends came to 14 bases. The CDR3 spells CSARMGQGRFF. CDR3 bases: TGCAGTGCTAGAATGGGCCAGGGGCGGTTCTTC.

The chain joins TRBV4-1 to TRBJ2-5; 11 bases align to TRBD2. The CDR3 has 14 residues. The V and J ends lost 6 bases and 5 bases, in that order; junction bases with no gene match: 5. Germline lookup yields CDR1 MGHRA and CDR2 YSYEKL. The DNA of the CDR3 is TGCGCCAGCAGTCGACTAGCGGGACTGGAGACCCAGTACTTC. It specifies CASSRLAGLETQYF.

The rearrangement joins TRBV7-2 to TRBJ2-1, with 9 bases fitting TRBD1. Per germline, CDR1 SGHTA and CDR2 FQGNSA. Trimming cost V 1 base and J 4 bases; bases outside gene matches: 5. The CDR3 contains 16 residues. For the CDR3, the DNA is TGTGCCAGCAGCTTAGTTTCGGGGACAGGGTACAATGAGCAGTTCTTC. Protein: CASSLVSGTGYNEQFF.

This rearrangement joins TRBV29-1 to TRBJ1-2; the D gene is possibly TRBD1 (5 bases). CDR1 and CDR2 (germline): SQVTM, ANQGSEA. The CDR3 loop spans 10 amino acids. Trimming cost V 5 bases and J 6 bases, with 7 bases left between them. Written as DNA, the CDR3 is TGCAGCGTTCTGACAGATGGCTACACCTTC. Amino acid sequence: CSVLTDGYTF.

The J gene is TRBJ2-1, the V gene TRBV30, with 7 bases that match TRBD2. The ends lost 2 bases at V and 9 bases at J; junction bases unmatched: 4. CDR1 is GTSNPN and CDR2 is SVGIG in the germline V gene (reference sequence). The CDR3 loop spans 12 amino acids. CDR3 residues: CAWSHWGGEQFF. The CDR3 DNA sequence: TGTGCCTGGAGTCACTGGGGGGGTGAGCAGTTCTTC.

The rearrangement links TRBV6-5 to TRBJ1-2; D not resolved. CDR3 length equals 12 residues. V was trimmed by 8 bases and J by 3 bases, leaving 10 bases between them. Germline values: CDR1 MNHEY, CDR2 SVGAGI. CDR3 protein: CASVFSDYGYTF. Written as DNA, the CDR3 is TGTGCCAGCGTCTTCTCGGACTATGGCTACACCTTC.

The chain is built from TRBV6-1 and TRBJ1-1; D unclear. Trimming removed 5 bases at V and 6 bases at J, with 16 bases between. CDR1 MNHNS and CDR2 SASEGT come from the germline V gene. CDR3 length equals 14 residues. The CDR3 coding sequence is TGTGCCAGCAGTCCCGGGTCTATCGACTCTGAAGCTTTCTTT. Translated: CASSPGSIDSEAFF.